This TCR beta chain was observed in a study of response to subunit inactivated influenza vaccine. Whole-study results and caveats: The study's authors posited that every seasonal influenza vaccination enlists few new T cells.

With 6 bases removed from V and 6 bases from J, the gap between germline ends came to 15 bases. CDR3 length: 13 amino acids. The germline V gene has CDR1 DFQATT and CDR2 SNEGSKA (reference sequence). TCRdb passed the RT-PCR reads through MiXCR, listing each CDR3 protein once. The repertoire holds 800,000 to 1,000,000 distinct CDR3 sequences, with around 20% as singletons. Of note for this clonotype: Its antigen is not known.

This sequence joins TRBV20-1 and TRBJ2-1; unclear D gene. Specimen: PBMCs from blood, collected 5 days after vaccination. The sequence derives from a middle-aged man who received an inactivated influenza vaccine. The CDR3 spells CSAAAGPGNEQFF. For the CDR3, the DNA is TGCAGTGCGGCAGCCGGGCCAGGCAATGAGCAGTTCTTC.